Following are 20 T cell receptor beta chains from one sample sequenced in a study of blood T cell repertoires in COVID-19. Method: immunoSEQ multiplex PCR; TCRdb's copy keeps in-frame clones and lacks some. The profile shows around 130,000 clones, under 90% of them singletons. Sequencing was performed on peripheral blood. These receptors were taken from a woman aged 55-70 years with acute or convalescent COVID-19.

The gene calls are TRBV2 and TRBJ1-1; D not certain. The ends were cut back, 2 bases at V and 1 base at J, with 5 bases in the middle. This CDR3 comprises 13 residues. Germline assignment: CDR1 SNHLY and CDR2 FYNNEI. The CDR3 is CASSEQWNTEAFF. CDR3 coding DNA: TGTGCCAGCAGTGAACAATGGAACACTGAAGCTTTCTTT.

Here the CDR3 DNA reads TGTGCCAGCAGCCAAGGATGGGGGGGCTCTTACGAGCAGTACTTC. Residues: CASSQGWGGSYEQYF. The chain employs TRBV14 and TRBJ2-7; TRBD2 is a possible D gene (7 bases). V was pared by 1 base and J by 4 bases, with 14 bases between. The CDR3 spans 15 residues. The germline V gene has CDR1 SGHDN and CDR2 FVKESK.

V usage is TRBV28 and J usage is TRBJ1-4; the match to TRBD1 covers 7 bases. The germline gives CDR1 MDHEN, CDR2 SYDVKM. V trimming: 11 bases; J trimming: 1 base; junction bases outside the gene matches: 4. The CDR3 sequence is 13 residues long. The CDR3 nucleotides read TGTGCCCACCGACAGGGAACTAATGAAAAACTGTTTTTT. It translates to CAHRQGTNEKLFF.

The gene calls are TRBV3-1 (or the pseudogene TRBV3-2) and TRBJ2-5, with D possibly matching TRBD2 (6 bases). The CDR3 extends over 15 amino acids. In germline, CDR1 is LGHDT, CDR2 YNNKEL (reference sequence). V shed 0 bases and J shed 4 bases, with 12 bases lying between them. CDR3 in DNA: TGTGCCAGCAGCCAAGACCCGGGGGTAACAGAGACCCAGTACTTC. It yields the protein CASSQDPGVTETQYF.

The CDR3 protein is CASSALGQRNNEQFF. The CDR3, as DNA: TGTGCCAGCAGCGCACTCGGACAGAGAAACAATGAGCAGTTCTTC. The genes are TRBV9 and TRBJ2-1; weak D call: TRBD1 (6 bases). Germline V gives CDR1 SGDLS, CDR2 YYNGEE. V was cut by 3 bases and J by 5 bases, with 15 bases left in between. This CDR3 contains 15 residues. Variable domain in full (rest from reference TRBV9 and TRBJ2-1): DSGVTQTPKHLITATGQRVTLRCSPRSGDLSVYWYQQSLDQGLQFLIQYYNGEERAKGNILERFSAQQFPDLHSELNLSSLELGDSALYFCASSALGQRNNEQFFGPGTRLTVL.

The rearrangement uses TRBV9 and TRBJ2-1; TRBD1 aligns across 9 bases. From germline, CDR1 is SGDLS and CDR2 YYNGEE. The junction had 11 bases not matched to a gene; V was cut back by 3 bases and J by 4 bases. CDR3 length equals 17 residues. CDR3 nucleotides: TGTGCCAGCAGCGAAAGGACCGGGACAGGGAGTTACAATGAGCAGTTCTTC. It codes for CASSERTGTGSYNEQFF.

This clone was observed a handful of times. V and J are TRBV5-1 and TRBJ1-1; D is unclear. CDR1 and CDR2 from the germline V gene are SGHRS and YFSETQ. This CDR3 is built from 13 residues. V dropped 7 bases and J dropped 1 base, with 11 bases sitting between them. CDR3 region: CASRIGGNTEAFF. CDR3 in DNA: TGCGCCAGCCGGATCGGAGGGAACACTGAAGCTTTCTTT.

This clone was seen a single time. The CDR3: CSASKHGGTEAFF. The CDR3 nucleotides read TGCAGTGCCAGTAAGCATGGGGGGACTGAAGCTTTCTTT. The genes are TRBV20-1 and TRBJ1-1; D might be TRBD1 (5 bases). The CDR3 loop spans 13 amino acids. The V gene lost 6 bases and the J gene lost 5 bases, with 16 bases spanning the gap. CDR1 DFQATT and CDR2 SNEGSKA come from the germline V gene (reference sequence).

V is TRBV6-5 and J is TRBJ1-6; no definite D call. V shed 6 bases and J shed 6 bases, with 12 bases lying between them. The CDR3 extends over 14 amino acids. Germline loops: CDR1 MNHEY, CDR2 SVGAGI. Here the CDR3 DNA reads TGTGCCAGCAGGCTAAACAGAGTTAATTCACCCCTCCACTTT. Translating it yields CASRLNRVNSPLHF.

J is TRBJ2-1 and V is TRBV14; 8 nucleotides align to TRBD2. Germline-derived CDR1 and CDR2 are SGHDN and FVKESK. V shed 4 bases and J 0 bases; nucleotides not matched to a gene: 17. This CDR3 spans 20 amino acids. CDR3 protein: CASSPLSGGANPRSYNEQFF. The CDR3 DNA follows: TGTGCCAGCAGCCCTCTTTCGGGGGGGGCGAACCCTCGCTCCTACAATGAGCAGTTCTTC.

The V call is TRBV10-3, the J call TRBJ1-2; 8 nucleotides match TRBD1. This CDR3 is 12 amino acids long. CDR1 and CDR2 from the germline V gene are ENHRY and SYGVKD. V lost 6 bases and J lost 8; bases outside the gene matches: 5. The CDR3 spells CAIRQGEEGYTF. CDR3 bases: TGTGCCATCAGACAGGGGGAGGAGGGCTACACCTTC.

V is TRBV29-1 and J is TRBJ2-1; D possibly corresponds to TRBD2 (6 bases). CDR1 is SQVTM and CDR2 is ANQGSEA in the germline V gene. CDR3 length: 13 residues. The V end was cut by 3 bases, the J end by 7 bases, with 13 bases between. The CDR3, as DNA: TGCAGCGTTGAGTGGTGGGGGGATAATGAGCAGTTCTTC. This translates into CSVEWWGDNEQFF.

This chain links TRBV5-1 with TRBJ1-6; D not resolved. CDR3 length: 16 residues. Per the germline V gene, CDR1 is SGHRS and CDR2 is YFSETQ. The V end lost 2 bases, the J end lost 7 bases, and 16 bases lay between the germline ends. The CDR3 bases are TGCGCCAGCAGCTTCCTACCCACCAACTTAAATTCACCCCTCCACTTT. It encodes CASSFLPTNLNSPLHF.

This chain's CDR3 is CASSLQGSNSPLHF. The CDR3 DNA reads as TGTGCCAGCAGCTTGCAGGGGTCCAATTCACCCCTCCACTTT. The gene calls are TRBV5-6 and TRBJ1-6, with D possibly being TRBD1 (6 bases). Germline assignment: CDR1 SGHDT and CDR2 YYEEEE. There are 14 residues in the CDR3. With 1 base removed from V and 7 bases from J, the gap between germline ends came to 9 bases.

The chain carries TRBV19 and TRBJ1-1, with D tentatively TRBD1 (6 bases). Trimming took 6 bases from V and 0 from J, leaving 17 bases between them. The germline gives CDR1 LNHDA, CDR2 SQIVND (reference sequence). The CDR3 is made up of 16 amino acids. The CDR3 spells CASSPLQGQVNTEAFF. CDR3 DNA sequence: TGTGCCAGTAGCCCTCTCCAGGGGCAGGTGAACACTGAAGCTTTCTTT.

The chain is built from TRBV5-4 and TRBJ1-2; D remains unclear. The germline gives CDR1 SGHNT, CDR2 YYREEE (reference sequence). This CDR3 has 14 residues. Trimming stripped 4 bases from V and 4 bases from J, with 14 bases between. The CDR3 spells CASSLTVASYGYTF. For the CDR3, the DNA is TGTGCCAGCAGCCTCACCGTGGCCTCCTATGGCTACACCTTC.

The rearrangement uses TRBV28 and TRBJ1-2; 9 nucleotides agree with TRBD1. Trimming took 1 base from V and 8 from J; bases not matched to a gene: 5. Germline lookup yields CDR1 MDHEN and CDR2 SYDVKM. The CDR3 contains 14 residues. Written as DNA, the CDR3 is TGTGCCAGCAGTTTATCGGACAGGGGTCGGGGCTACACCTTC. This translates into CASSLSDRGRGYTF.

The chain uses TRBV2 and TRBJ1-2; 8 positions agree with TRBD1. Germline V gives CDR1 SNHLY, CDR2 FYNNEI. There are 15 residues in the CDR3. Trimming took 4 bases from V and 5 from J; bases not matched to a gene: 9. The CDR3 nucleotides read TGTGCCAGCAGTGGGTTACAGGGGGGACTTTATGGCTACACCTTC. It yields the protein CASSGLQGGLYGYTF.

This clone was detected only a few times. The chain couples TRBV6-1 to TRBJ2-3; 9 nucleotides agree with TRBD2. The germline gives CDR1 MNHNS, CDR2 SASEGT. J lost 0 bases, V lost 2 bases, and 9 bases had no gene match. The CDR3 is 18 residues long. The CDR3 sequence is CASSERRLAGTSTDTQYF. The DNA for the CDR3 is TGTGCCAGCAGTGAAAGGCGGCTAGCGGGGACCAGCACAGATACGCAGTATTTT.

The chain employs TRBV4-1 and TRBJ2-1, with 7 bases fitting TRBD1. V trimming: 0 bases; J trimming: 8 bases; junction bases outside the gene matches: 10. The germline gives CDR1 MGHRA, CDR2 YSYEKL. The CDR3 is 16 residues long. For the CDR3, the DNA is TGCGCCAGCAGCCAAGATAGGGACAGTTTATTCGATGAGCAGTTCTTC. It specifies CASSQDRDSLFDEQFF.